A selection of T cell receptor beta chains follows, all from one sample in a study of post-analysis software for immune sequencing data. TCRdb re-derived calls from the PCR reads in MiXCR, one entry per CDR3 protein. This sample has roughly 160,000 distinct CDR3 sequences, with around 36% found just once. The sequencing here drew on blood, taken after autologous hematopoietic stem cell transplantation. These receptors all stem from a girl aged 10-17 years with multiple sclerosis. CDR3s include the opening cysteine and the closing phenylalanine or tryptophan. D genes are given only for firm matches. Clone size is given for some rows only: seen once, a few or many times, or a class if the clone is expanded.

J gene	V gene	D gene	clone size	CDR3 DNA	CDR3 protein
TRBJ1-2	TRBV18	NA	NA	TGTGCCAGCTCACCTATAGAGGGGCACTATGGCTACACCTTC	CASSPIEGHYGYTF
TRBJ2-1	TRBV20-1	NA	NA	TGCAGTGCTAGAGCTCATTCCTACAATGAGCAGTTCTTC	CSARAHSYNEQFF
TRBJ2-1	TRBV20-1	NA	many	TGCAGTGCTAGAGTCCTCTCGGGACCAGGGGCCAATGAGCAGTTCTTC	CSARVLSGPGANEQFF
TRBJ2-7	TRBV20-1	TRBD2	NA	TGCAGTGCTAGAAGACTAGCGGGAGTATCCTACGAGCAGTACTTC	CSARRLAGVSYEQYF
TRBJ2-3	TRBV20-1	TRBD2	NA	TGCAGTGCTTTTAGCGGGAGGGCAGATACGCAGTATTTT	CSAFSGRADTQYF
TRBJ1-2	TRBV20-1	NA	NA	TGCAGTGCTTTTCGGAAGGACATGCAGGGTGGCTACACCTTC	CSAFRKDMQGGYTF
TRBJ2-1	TRBV2	TRBD2	few	TGTGCCAGCAGTGAAAGGGCGCTCAGGCGGGAGGGTAATGAGCAGTTCTTC	CASSERALRREGNEQFF
TRBJ2-1	TRBV28	TRBD2	few	TGTGCCAGCAATCTTTTCAGTGGCGGGAGGGCCATTATGGATGAGCAGTTCTTC	CASNLFSGGRAIMDEQFF
TRBJ2-1	TRBV6-5	NA	NA	TGTGCCAGCAGTTACTCGATAGCCGGTGAGCAGTTCTTC	CASSYSIAGEQFF
TRBJ2-5	TRBV20-1	TRBD2	NA	TGCAGTGCTAGAGGGGCGGGGGGGTACCAAGAGACCCAGTACTTC	CSARGAGGYQETQYF
TRBJ2-1	TRBV9	NA	few	TGTGCCAGCAGCGGGGGGGGGCATGGAGGCTACAATGAGCAGTTCTTC	CASSGGGHGGYNEQFF
TRBJ2-2	TRBV7-8	NA	few	TGTGCCAGCAGCTCCGGACGGACCCCGGCCGGGGAGCTGTTTTTT	CASSSGRTPAGELFF
TRBJ2-7	TRBV27	NA	NA	TGTGCCAGCAGTTTATTGGGGTACGAGCAGTACTTC	CASSLLGYEQYF
TRBJ2-3	TRBV15	TRBD2	NA	TGTGCCGCCAGCCGACCCCGGGGACTCGCTGCCAGCGGGAACACAGATACGCAGTATTTT	CAASRPRGLAASGNTDTQYF
TRBJ2-1	TRBV3-1	TRBD2	NA	TGTGCCAGCAGCCAAGCCAACTTGATTCCGGGACTAGCGGTGTACAATGAGCAGTTCTTC	CASSQANLIPGLAVYNEQFF
TRBJ2-5	TRBV20-1	NA	NA	TGCAGTGCTTCCGGGCCGGGACTTTACTTCAATGAGCAGTACTTC	CSASGPGLYFNEQYF
TRBJ2-7	TRBV7-9	NA	NA	TGTGCCAGCAGCTTAGGTACTAGGGTGTTCGAGCAGTACTTC	CASSLGTRVFEQYF
TRBJ1-4	TRBV12-3/TRBV12-4	TRBD1	NA	TGTGCCAGCAGTCCACGACAGGGGGCGTTTGAAAAACTGTTTTTT	CASSPRQGAFEKLFF
TRBJ2-7	TRBV10-1	TRBD1	few	TGCGCCAGCAGTGAGGGGGGACAGGGGGCCCCCTACGAGCAGTACTTC	CASSEGGQGAPYEQYF
TRBJ2-3	TRBV28	NA	NA	TGTGCCAGCAGTTTTGGCCCGGACAGAGATACGCAGTATTTT	CASSFGPDRDTQYF
TRBJ2-1	TRBV5-1	NA	NA	TGCGCCAGCAGCAGGTTAGTGAACGTCTCCTACAATGAGCAGTTCTTC	CASSRLVNVSYNEQFF
TRBJ1-2	TRBV20-1	TRBD1	NA	TGCAGTGCTAGGCCCCTTGGGACAGACGGGAAAGACTTCAGCAACTATGGCTACACCTTC	CSARPLGTDGKDFSNYGYTF
TRBJ2-7	TRBV28	NA	NA	TGTGCCAGCAGTCTAACTAGGGGGCAGTACTTC	CASSLTRGQYF
TRBJ1-5	TRBV3-1	NA	NA	TGTGTCAGCAGCCCCCGTGGGGGCAATCAGCCCCAGCATTTT	CVSSPRGGNQPQHF
TRBJ2-1	TRBV5-1	TRBD1	once	TGCGCCAGCAGCGGGGGACAGGCACCCGAGCAGTTCTTC	CASSGGQAPEQFF
TRBJ2-3	TRBV7-2	NA	NA	TGTGCCAGCAGCCTGGGACTGCAGGGGGGAGATACGCAGTATTTT	CASSLGLQGGDTQYF
TRBJ2-7	TRBV4-2	NA	NA	TGTGCCAGCTCCCAGGGGGGTACTCTCTACGAGCAGTACTTC	CASSQGGTLYEQYF
TRBJ1-2	TRBV6-1	NA	NA	TGTGCCAGCAGTAGCGGGGTGGGTGACTATGGCTACACCTTC	CASSSGVGDYGYTF
TRBJ2-7	TRBV27	TRBD1	once	TGTGCCAGCAGTTCGGCACAGGGGCGACACGAGCAGTACTTC	CASSSAQGRHEQYF
TRBJ2-3	TRBV10-3	TRBD2	NA	TGTGCCATCGGACTAGCGGGAACCACAGATACGCAGTATTTT	CAIGLAGTTDTQYF
TRBJ2-7	TRBV3-1	NA	NA	TGTGCCAGCAGCCCCTCCGGCACAACTTGCGAGCAGTACTTC	CASSPSGTTCEQYF
TRBJ2-5	TRBV12-3/TRBV12-4	NA	NA	TGTGCCAGCAGCCCCCAGGGGGCGGGAGGCCATGAGCAGTACTTC	CASSPQGAGGHEQYF
TRBJ1-5	TRBV7-9	NA	NA	TGTGCCAGCAGCTTAGCGGGGTTGGATCAGCCCCAGCATTTT	CASSLAGLDQPQHF
TRBJ2-5	TRBV7-3	NA	NA	TGTGCCAGCAGCTTTCGTCCGGGCCGGGAGACCCAGTACTTC	CASSFRPGRETQYF
TRBJ1-2	TRBV25-1	NA	NA	TGTGCCAGCGCGGGGCGATATGGCTACACCTTC	CASAGRYGYTF
TRBJ1-2	TRBV6-5	TRBD1	few	TGTGCCAGCAGTTACGATGGACAGGGGGCAGGCTACACCTTC	CASSYDGQGAGYTF
TRBJ1-5	TRBV12-3/TRBV12-4	NA	NA	TGTGCCAGCAGTTTAGCCGAGGGGACGGGGCGAAGTAGTCAGCCCCAGCATTTT	CASSLAEGTGRSSQPQHF
TRBJ2-5	TRBV7-2	NA	few	TGTGCCAGCAGCTTAGTTGGTCAAGAGACCCAGTACTTC	CASSLVGQETQYF
TRBJ2-3	TRBV29-1	NA	NA	TGCAGCGTTGGGCGAGATGAGGACATCGGCACAGATACGCAGTATTTT	CSVGRDEDIGTDTQYF
TRBJ2-3	TRBV20-1	NA	NA	TGCAGTGCGGGCACAGATACGCAGTATTTT	CSAGTDTQYF
TRBJ2-1	TRBV20-1	NA	NA	TGCAGTGCTTTCAGAAGTGAGCAGTTCTTC	CSAFRSEQFF
TRBJ2-7	TRBV29-1	TRBD1	few	TGCAGCGTAGGGACAGGGCATTACGAGCAGTACTTC	CSVGTGHYEQYF
TRBJ2-4	TRBV2	NA	many	TGTGCCAGCAGACAAACAGGGATATTGAACATTCAGTACTTC	CASRQTGILNIQYF
TRBJ2-7	TRBV27	NA	NA	TGTGCCAGCAGTTTATGGGCGGACACCTACGAGCAGTACTTC	CASSLWADTYEQYF
TRBJ2-2	TRBV6-5	TRBD1	NA	TGTGCCAGCAGTGCTACAGGGGGTTGGACCGGGGAGCTGTTTTTT	CASSATGGWTGELFF
TRBJ1-1	TRBV18	NA	NA	TGTGCCACGGGTGGGTCCGCAAAGGAAGCTTTCTTT	CATGGSAKEAFF
TRBJ2-7	TRBV20-1	TRBD1	NA	TGCAGTGCTAGAGTTGGCCAGGGGGCCGGGTACGAGCAGTACTTC	CSARVGQGAGYEQYF
TRBJ2-3	TRBV29-1	NA	many	TGCAGCGCGCGACTAGGAGTAGGCACAGATACGCAGTATTTT	CSARLGVGTDTQYF
TRBJ2-1	TRBV7-9	NA	few	TGTGCCAGCAACCCTTCCAGCTCCTACAATGAGCAGTTCTTC	CASNPSSSYNEQFF
TRBJ2-3	TRBV6-6	TRBD1	once	TGTGCCAGCAGTTACTGGGACAGACAAGATACGCAGTATTTT	CASSYWDRQDTQYF
TRBJ2-1	TRBV10-3	TRBD2	few	TGTGCCATCAGGACGGGACTAGCGGGAGGGGACTCCTACAATGAGCAGTTCTTC	CAIRTGLAGGDSYNEQFF
TRBJ2-1	TRBV9	NA	NA	TGTGCCAGCAGCGTAGCCCTAGATAAGGTCCATGAGCAGTTCTTC	CASSVALDKVHEQFF
TRBJ2-6	TRBV15	NA	many	TGTGCCACCAGCAGGGGCAAAGGATCTGGGGCCAACGTCCTGACTTTC	CATSRGKGSGANVLTF